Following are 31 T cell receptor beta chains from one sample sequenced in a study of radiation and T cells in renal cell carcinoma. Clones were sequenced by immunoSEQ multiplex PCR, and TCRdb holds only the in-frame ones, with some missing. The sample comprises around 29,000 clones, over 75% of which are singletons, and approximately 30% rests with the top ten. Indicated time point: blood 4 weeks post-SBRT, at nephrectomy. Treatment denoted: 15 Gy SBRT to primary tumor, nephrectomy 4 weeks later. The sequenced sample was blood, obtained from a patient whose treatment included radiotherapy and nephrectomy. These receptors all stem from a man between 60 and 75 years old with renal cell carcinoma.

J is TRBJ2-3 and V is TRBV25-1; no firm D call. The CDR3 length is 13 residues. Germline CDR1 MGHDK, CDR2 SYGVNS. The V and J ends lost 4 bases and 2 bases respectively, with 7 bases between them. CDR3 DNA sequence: TGTGCCAGCAGTGCGAGCGCCACAGATACGCAGTATTTT. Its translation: CASSASATDTQYF. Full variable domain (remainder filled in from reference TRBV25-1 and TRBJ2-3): EADIYQTPRYLVIGTGKKITLECSQTMGHDKMYWYQQDPGMELHLIHYSYGVNSTEKGDLSSESTVSRIRTEHFPLTLESARPSHTSQYLCASSASATDTQYFGPGTRLTVL.

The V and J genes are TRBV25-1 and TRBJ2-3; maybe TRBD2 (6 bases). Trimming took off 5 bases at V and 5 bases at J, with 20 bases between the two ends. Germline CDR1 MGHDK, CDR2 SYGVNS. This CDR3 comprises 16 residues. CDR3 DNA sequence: TGTGCCAGCAGTCTTGGGAGGTCGGGAGTTGGAGATACGCAGTATTTT. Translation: CASSLGRSGVGDTQYF.

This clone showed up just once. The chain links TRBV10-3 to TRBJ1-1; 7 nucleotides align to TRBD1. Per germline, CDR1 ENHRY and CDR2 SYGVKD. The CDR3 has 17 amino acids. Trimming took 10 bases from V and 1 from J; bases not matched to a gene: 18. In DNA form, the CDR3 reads TGTGCCACCACTTCGACAGGGCACCGTATTACGAACACTGAAGCTTTCTTT. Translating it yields CATTSTGHRITNTEAFF.

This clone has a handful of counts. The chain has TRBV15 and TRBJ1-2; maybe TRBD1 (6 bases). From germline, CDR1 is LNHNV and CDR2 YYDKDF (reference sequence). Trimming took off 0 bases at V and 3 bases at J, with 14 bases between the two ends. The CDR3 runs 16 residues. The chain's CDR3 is CATSREFNREDYGYTF. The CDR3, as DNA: TGTGCCACCAGCAGAGAGTTTAACAGGGAGGACTATGGCTACACCTTC.

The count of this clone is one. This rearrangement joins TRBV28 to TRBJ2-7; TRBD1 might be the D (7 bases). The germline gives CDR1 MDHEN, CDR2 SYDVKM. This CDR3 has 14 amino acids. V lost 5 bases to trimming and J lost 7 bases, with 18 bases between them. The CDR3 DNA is TGTGCCAGCAGTGCCAGGACAGGCGGGATGGAGCAGTACTTC. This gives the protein CASSARTGGMEQYF.

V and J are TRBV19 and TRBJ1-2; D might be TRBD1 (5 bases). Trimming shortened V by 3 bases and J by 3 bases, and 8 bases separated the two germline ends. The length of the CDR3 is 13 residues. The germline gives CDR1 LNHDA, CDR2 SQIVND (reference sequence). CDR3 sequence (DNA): TGTGCCAGTAGTATGGGCAGGGACTATGGCTACACCTTC. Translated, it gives CASSMGRDYGYTF.

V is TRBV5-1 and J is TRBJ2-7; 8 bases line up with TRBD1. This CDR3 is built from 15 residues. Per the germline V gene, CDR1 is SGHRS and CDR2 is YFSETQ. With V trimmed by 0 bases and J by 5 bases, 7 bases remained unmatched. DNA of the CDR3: TGCGCCAGCAGCTTGGGACAGGGGCAGTCGCACGAGCAGTACTTC. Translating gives CASSLGQGQSHEQYF. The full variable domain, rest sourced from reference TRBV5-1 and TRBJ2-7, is KAGVTQTPRYLIKTRGQQVTLSCSPISGHRSVSWYQQTPGQGLQFLFEYFSETQRNKGNFPGRFSGRQFSNSRSEMNVSTLELGDSALYLCASSLGQGQSHEQYFGPGTRLTVT.

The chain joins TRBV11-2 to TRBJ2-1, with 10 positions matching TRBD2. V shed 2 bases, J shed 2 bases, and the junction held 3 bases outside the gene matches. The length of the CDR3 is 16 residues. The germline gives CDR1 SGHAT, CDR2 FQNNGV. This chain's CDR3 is CASSLLSGRAYNEQFF. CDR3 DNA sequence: TGTGCCAGCAGCTTATTGAGCGGGAGGGCCTACAATGAGCAGTTCTTC.

Here the CDR3 reads CATSSLFTGLQNTEAFF. Written as DNA, the CDR3 is TGTGCCACCAGCAGTCTATTCACGGGACTCCAGAACACTGAAGCTTTCTTT. J is TRBJ1-1 and V is TRBV15; perhaps TRBD1 as D (5 bases). The V gene lost 3 bases and the J gene lost 1 base, with 18 bases spanning the gap. The CDR3 loop spans 17 amino acids. The germline V gene has CDR1 LNHNV and CDR2 YYDKDF (reference sequence).

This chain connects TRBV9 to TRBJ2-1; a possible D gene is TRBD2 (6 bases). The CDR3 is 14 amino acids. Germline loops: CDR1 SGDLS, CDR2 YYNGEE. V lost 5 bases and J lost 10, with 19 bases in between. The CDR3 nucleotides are TGTGCCAGCAGACGAGATCCGGGAGCCGGAGAGCAGTTCTTC. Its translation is CASRRDPGAGEQFF.

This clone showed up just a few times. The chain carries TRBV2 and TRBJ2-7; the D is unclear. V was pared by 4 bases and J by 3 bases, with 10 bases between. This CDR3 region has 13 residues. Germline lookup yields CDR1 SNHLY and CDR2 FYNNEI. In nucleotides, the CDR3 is TGTGCCAGCAGTGCTCCTTGGGGCTACGAGCAGTACTTC. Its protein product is CASSAPWGYEQYF. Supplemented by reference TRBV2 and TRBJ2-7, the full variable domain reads EPEVTQTPSHQVTQMGQEVILRCVPISNHLYFYWYRQILGQKVEFLVSFYNNEISEKSEIFDDQFSVERPDGSNFTLKIRSTKLEDSAMYFCASSAPWGYEQYFGPGTRLTVT.

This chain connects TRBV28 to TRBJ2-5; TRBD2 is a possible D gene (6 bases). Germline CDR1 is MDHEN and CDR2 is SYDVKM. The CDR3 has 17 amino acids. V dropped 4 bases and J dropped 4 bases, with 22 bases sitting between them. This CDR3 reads CASSSYPGTPSGETQYF. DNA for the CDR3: TGTGCCAGCAGTTCCTACCCCGGGACTCCAAGTGGAGAGACCCAGTACTTC.

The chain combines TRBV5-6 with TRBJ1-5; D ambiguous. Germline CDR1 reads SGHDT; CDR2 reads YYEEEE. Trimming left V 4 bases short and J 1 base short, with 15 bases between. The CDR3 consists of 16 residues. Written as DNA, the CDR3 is TGTGCCAGCAGCCTCCGAGGTTTAAGGAGCAATCAGCCCCAGCATTTT. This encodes CASSLRGLRSNQPQHF.

CDR3 loop: CSVDWTGKETQYF. The DNA of the CDR3 is TGCAGCGTTGACTGGACAGGAAAAGAGACCCAGTACTTC. This chain links TRBV29-1 with TRBJ2-5; 7 bases are shared with TRBD1. The CDR3 is 13 residues long. Losses at the gene ends were 3 bases for V and 3 bases for J; bases not matched to a gene: 4. Germline V CDR1 and CDR2: SQVTM, ANQGSEA.

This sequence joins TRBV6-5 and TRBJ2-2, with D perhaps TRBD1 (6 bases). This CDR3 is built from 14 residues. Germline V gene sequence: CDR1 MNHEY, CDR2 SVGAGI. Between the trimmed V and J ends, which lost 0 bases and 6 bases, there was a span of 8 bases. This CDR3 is CASSYSRGSGELFF. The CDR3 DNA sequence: TGTGCCAGCAGTTACTCGAGGGGGTCCGGGGAGCTGTTTTTT.

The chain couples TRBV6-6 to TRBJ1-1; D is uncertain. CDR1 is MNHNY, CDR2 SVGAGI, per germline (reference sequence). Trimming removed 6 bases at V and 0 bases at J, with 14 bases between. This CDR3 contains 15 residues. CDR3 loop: CASRLTLFMNTEAFF. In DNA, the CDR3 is TGTGCCAGCAGACTGACCCTATTCATGAACACTGAAGCTTTCTTT.

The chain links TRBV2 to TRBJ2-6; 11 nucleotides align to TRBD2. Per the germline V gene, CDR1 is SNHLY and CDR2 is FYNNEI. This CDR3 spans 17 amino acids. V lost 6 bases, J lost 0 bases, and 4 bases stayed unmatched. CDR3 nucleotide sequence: TGTGCCAGCAGGACTAGCGGGGTCTACTCTGGGGCCAACGTCCTGACTTTC. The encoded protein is CASRTSGVYSGANVLTF.

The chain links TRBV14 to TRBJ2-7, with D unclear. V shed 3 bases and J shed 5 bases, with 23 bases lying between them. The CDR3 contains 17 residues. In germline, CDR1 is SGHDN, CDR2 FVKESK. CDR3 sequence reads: CASSHPALEPMADEQYF. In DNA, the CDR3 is TGTGCCAGCAGCCACCCGGCCCTTGAGCCGATGGCGGACGAGCAGTACTTC.

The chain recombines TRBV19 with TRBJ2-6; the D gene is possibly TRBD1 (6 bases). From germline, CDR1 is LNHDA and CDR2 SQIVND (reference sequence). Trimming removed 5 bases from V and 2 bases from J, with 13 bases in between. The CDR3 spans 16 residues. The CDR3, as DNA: TGTGCCAGTAGTGCCCCCGGACAGCCTGGGGCCAACGTCCTGACTTTC. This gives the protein CASSAPGQPGANVLTF.

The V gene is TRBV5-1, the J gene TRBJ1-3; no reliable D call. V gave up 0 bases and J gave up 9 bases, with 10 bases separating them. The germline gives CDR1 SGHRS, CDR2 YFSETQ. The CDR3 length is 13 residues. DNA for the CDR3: TGCGCCAGCAGCTTGGTTGGGGAAGGCACCATATATTTT. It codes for CASSLVGEGTIYF.

The CDR3 region is CASGNSGRQDEQYF. In nucleotides, the CDR3 is TGTGCCAGCGGAAACAGCGGGAGACAGGACGAGCAGTACTTC. J is TRBJ2-7 and V is TRBV5-6, with TRBD2 matching over 8 bases. After removal of 7 bases from V and 5 bases from J, the junction contained 11 bases not matched to a gene. Germline loops: CDR1 SGHDT, CDR2 YYEEEE. The CDR3 totals 14 residues.

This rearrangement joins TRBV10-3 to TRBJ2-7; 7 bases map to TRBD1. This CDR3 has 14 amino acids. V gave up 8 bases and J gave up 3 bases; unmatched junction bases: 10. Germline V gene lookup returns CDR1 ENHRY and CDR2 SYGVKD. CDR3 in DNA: TGTGCCATCGGAAGAGGACAGGACATCTACGAGCAGTACTTC. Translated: CAIGRGQDIYEQYF.

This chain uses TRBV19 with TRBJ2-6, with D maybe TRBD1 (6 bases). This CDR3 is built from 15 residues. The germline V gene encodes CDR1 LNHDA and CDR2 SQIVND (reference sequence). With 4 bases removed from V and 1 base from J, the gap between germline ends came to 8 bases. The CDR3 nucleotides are TGTGCCAGTAGTAAAACAGGGTCTGGGGCCAACGTCCTGACTTTC. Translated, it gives CASSKTGSGANVLTF.

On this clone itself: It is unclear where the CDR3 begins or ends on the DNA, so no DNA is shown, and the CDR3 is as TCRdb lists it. This CDR3 reads CASSSSRTGNYGYTF. This rearrangement joins TRBV13 to TRBJ1-2. Germline V gene sequence: CDR1 PRHDT, CDR2 FYEKMQ (reference sequence). Termini included, the CDR3 measures 15 amino acids.

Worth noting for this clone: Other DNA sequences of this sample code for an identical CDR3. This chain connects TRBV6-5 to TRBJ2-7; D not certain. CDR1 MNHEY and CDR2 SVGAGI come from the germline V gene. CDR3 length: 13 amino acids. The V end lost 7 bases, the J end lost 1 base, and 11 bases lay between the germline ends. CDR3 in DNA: TGTGCCAGCAAAGGTTCGGAATCCTACGAGCAGTACTTC. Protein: CASKGSESYEQYF.

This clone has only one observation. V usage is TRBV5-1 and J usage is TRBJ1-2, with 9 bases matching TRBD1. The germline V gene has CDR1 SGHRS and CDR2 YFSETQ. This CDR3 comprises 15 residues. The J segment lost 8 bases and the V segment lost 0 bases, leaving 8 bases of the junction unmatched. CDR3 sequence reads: CASSLGPQGAGGYTF. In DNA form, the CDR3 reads TGCGCCAGCAGCTTGGGCCCACAGGGGGCCGGGGGCTACACCTTC. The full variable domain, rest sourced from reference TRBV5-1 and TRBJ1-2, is KAGVTQTPRYLIKTRGQQVTLSCSPISGHRSVSWYQQTPGQGLQFLFEYFSETQRNKGNFPGRFSGRQFSNSRSEMNVSTLELGDSALYLCASSLGPQGAGGYTFGSGTRLTVV.

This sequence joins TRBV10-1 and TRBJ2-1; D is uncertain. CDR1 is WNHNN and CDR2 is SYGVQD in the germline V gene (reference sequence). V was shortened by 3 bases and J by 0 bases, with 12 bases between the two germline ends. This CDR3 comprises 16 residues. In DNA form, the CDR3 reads TGCGCCAGCAGTGACCTCCCGACGAGCTCCTACAATGAGCAGTTCTTC. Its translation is CASSDLPTSSYNEQFF.

For the CDR3, the DNA is TGTGCCAGTACCCCCTCGGGCAGTAGACAAGAGACCCAGTACTTC. It yields the protein CASTPSGSRQETQYF. This sequence joins TRBV19 and TRBJ2-5, with unresolved D. This CDR3 is 15 amino acids long. The germline CDR1 and CDR2 sequences are LNHDA and SQIVND (reference sequence). Trimming left V 7 bases short and J 2 bases short, with 17 bases between.

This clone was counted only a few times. The CDR3 protein is CATSRGDHSGANVLTF. The CDR3 coding sequence is TGTGCCACCAGCCGCGGGGACCACTCTGGGGCCAACGTCCTGACTTTC. The chain employs TRBV15 and TRBJ2-6; D possibly corresponds to TRBD2 (6 bases). Trimming removed 5 bases from V and 0 bases from J, with 11 bases in between. The CDR3 consists of 16 residues. From germline, CDR1 is LNHNV and CDR2 YYDKDF (reference sequence). The whole variable domain, filled in from reference TRBV15 and TRBJ2-6, reads DAMVIQNPRYQVTQFGKPVTLSCSQTLNHNVMYWYQQKSSQAPKLLFHYYDKDFNNEADTPDNFQSRRPNTSFCFLDIRSPGLGDTAMYLCATSRGDHSGANVLTFGAGSRLTVL.

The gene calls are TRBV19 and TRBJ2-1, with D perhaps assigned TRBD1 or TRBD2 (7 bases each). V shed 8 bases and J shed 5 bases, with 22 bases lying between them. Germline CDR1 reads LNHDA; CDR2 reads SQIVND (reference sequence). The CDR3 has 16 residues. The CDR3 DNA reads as TGTGCCAGTTCGAGACAGGGACTAACCTACAACAATGAGCAGTTCTTC. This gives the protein CASSRQGLTYNNEQFF. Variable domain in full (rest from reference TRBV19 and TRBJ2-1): DGGITQSPKYLFRKEGQNVTLSCEQNLNHDAMYWYRQDPGQGLRLIYYSQIVNDFQKGDIAEGYSVSREKKESFPLTVTSAQKNPTAFYLCASSRQGLTYNNEQFFGPGTRLTVL.

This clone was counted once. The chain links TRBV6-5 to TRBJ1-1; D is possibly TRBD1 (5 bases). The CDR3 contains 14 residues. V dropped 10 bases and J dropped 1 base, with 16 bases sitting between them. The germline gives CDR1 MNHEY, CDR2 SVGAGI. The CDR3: CATFSSGRNTEAFF. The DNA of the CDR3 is TGTGCCACCTTCTCGTCAGGGAGGAACACTGAAGCTTTCTTT.